This passage covers 17 T cell receptor beta chains from one sample sequenced in a study of OX40 agonist ivuxolimab in advanced cancers. Using immunoSEQ multiplex PCR, the repertoire was profiled, and TCRdb retains in-frame clones only, with some absent. Here the sample spans about 36,000 clones, 74% being singletons. This specimen consisted of CD4+ or CD8+ T cells sorted from blood, obtained in a trial of the OX40 agonist ivuxolimab. The source is an adult with an advanced solid tumor such as melanoma, head and neck, liver or kidney cancer.

This sequence joins TRBV6-4 and TRBJ2-3; TRBD2 matches at 12 bases. Trimming removed 6 bases from V and 2 bases from J; junction bases left unmatched: 6. CDR3 length: 16 residues. Germline V gene lookup returns CDR1 MRHNA and CDR2 SNTAGT. CDR3: CASSPTSGGPTDTQYF. The CDR3 DNA is TGTGCCAGCAGCCCCACTAGCGGGGGGCCCACAGATACGCAGTATTTT.

This sequence joins TRBV5-1 and TRBJ1-1, with D tentatively TRBD1 (6 bases). Deletions cut 0 bases from V and 4 bases from J, with 13 bases between. The CDR3 extends over 15 amino acids. Germline-derived CDR1 and CDR2 are SGHRS and YFSETQ. The CDR3 DNA is TGCGCCAGCAGCTTGGAGGGGGGCAAGGGCACTGAAGCTTTCTTT. Its translation: CASSLEGGKGTEAFF.

CDR3 protein: CAWSPGGQEQYV. In DNA form, the CDR3 reads TGTGCCTGGAGTCCAGGGGGTCAAGAGCAGTACGTC. The J gene is TRBJ2-7, the V gene TRBV30, with TRBD1 matching 7 bases. The CDR3 loop spans 12 amino acids. The germline V gene has CDR1 GTSNPN and CDR2 SVGIG (reference sequence). V dropped 2 bases and J dropped 7; count of bases not matched to a gene: 5.

The chain couples TRBV5-1 to TRBJ2-5, with TRBD1 identical over 7 bases. The V and J ends lost 5 bases and 3 bases, in that order; junction bases with no gene match: 4. CDR3 length equals 13 residues. CDR1 is SGHRS, CDR2 YFSETQ, per germline. In DNA, the CDR3 is TGCGCCAGCAGAGCCGGGACAGAAGAGACCCAGTACTTC. Protein: CASRAGTEETQYF.

The chain combines TRBV19 with TRBJ2-1; weak D call: TRBD1 (5 bases). The CDR3 covers 16 residues. Trimming shortened V by 7 bases and J by 2 bases, and 18 bases separated the two germline ends. Germline V gene sequence: CDR1 LNHDA, CDR2 SQIVND (reference sequence). The CDR3 here is CASTRMFQGTYNEQFF. The CDR3 bases are TGTGCCAGTACTCGGATGTTTCAGGGAACCTACAATGAGCAGTTCTTC.

The chain has TRBV27 and TRBJ1-2, with TRBD1 as a possible D gene (5 bases). The CDR3 sequence is 15 residues long. The germline CDR1 and CDR2 sequences are MNHEY and SMNVEV (reference sequence). The ends were cut back, 6 bases at V and 4 bases at J, with 18 bases in the middle. This CDR3 reads CASSPLESRAYGYTF. Written as DNA, the CDR3 is TGTGCCAGCAGCCCTCTAGAAAGCAGGGCCTATGGCTACACCTTC.

The V and J genes are TRBV2 and TRBJ1-5; no firm D call. The V gene's germline CDR1 is SNHLY and CDR2 FYNNEI. V was shortened by 4 bases and J by 1 base, with 11 bases between the two germline ends. This CDR3 comprises 15 residues. The DNA of the CDR3 is TGTGCCAGCAGTGTAGGGCCGGGGAGCAATCAGCCCCAGCATTTT. It encodes CASSVGPGSNQPQHF.

The chain links TRBV2 to TRBJ2-2; D is ambiguous. The CDR3 length is 14 residues. Germline CDR1 is SNHLY and CDR2 is FYNNEI. The V and J ends lost 5 bases and 1 base respectively, with 8 bases between them. CDR3 in amino acids: CASSQKMNTGELFF. CDR3 sequence (DNA): TGTGCCAGCAGTCAAAAGATGAACACCGGGGAGCTGTTTTTT.

The J gene is TRBJ1-5, the V gene TRBV5-6; D is unclear. The V gene lost 1 base and the J gene lost 3 bases, with 8 bases spanning the gap. Germline-derived CDR1 and CDR2 are SGHDT and YYEEEE. The CDR3 covers 14 residues. The CDR3 bases are TGTGCCAGCAGCTTGAGTCCAGACAATCAGCCCCAGCATTTT. Protein sequence: CASSLSPDNQPQHF.

The rearrangement uses TRBV6-5 and TRBJ1-2; D uncertain. V lost 2 bases to trimming and J lost 6 bases, with 13 bases between them. This CDR3 region has 14 residues. The germline CDR1 and CDR2 sequences are MNHEY and SVGAGI. The CDR3: CASSYGLSLDGYTF. Written as DNA, the CDR3 is TGTGCCAGCAGTTACGGCCTGTCTCTGGATGGCTACACCTTC.

The chain carries TRBV5-6 and TRBJ1-1; D remains ambiguous. CDR3 length: 15 residues. Germline values: CDR1 SGHDT, CDR2 YYEEEE. V lost 0 bases, J lost 5 bases, and 14 bases lay in between. The CDR3 here is CASSLAGSVGTEAFF. The DNA of the CDR3 is TGTGCCAGCAGCTTGGCCGGGTCTGTGGGGACTGAAGCTTTCTTT. Variable domain in full (rest from reference TRBV5-6 and TRBJ1-1): DAGVTQSPTHLIKTRGQQVTLRCSPKSGHDTVSWYQQALGQGPQFIFQYYEEEERQRGNFPDRFSGHQFPNYSSELNVNALLLGDSALYLCASSLAGSVGTEAFFGQGTRLTVV.

The rearrangement joins TRBV19 to TRBJ2-3, with D possibly TRBD2 on 5 matching bases. V gave up 5 bases and J gave up 0 bases, with 12 bases separating them. Germline lookup yields CDR1 LNHDA and CDR2 SQIVND (reference sequence). The CDR3 length is 15 residues. The CDR3 DNA sequence: TGTGCCAGTAGTTTGTTGAGGGATAGCACAGATACGCAGTATTTT. Amino acid sequence: CASSLLRDSTDTQYF. Complete variable domain (other parts from reference TRBV19 and TRBJ2-3): DGGITQSPKYLFRKEGQNVTLSCEQNLNHDAMYWYRQDPGQGLRLIYYSQIVNDFQKGDIAEGYSVSREKKESFPLTVTSAQKNPTAFYLCASSLLRDSTDTQYFGPGTRLTVL.

With respect to this clone: Within the sample, other DNA sequences also encode this same CDR3. As DNA, the CDR3 is TGTGCCAGCAGCTTCAGGGCCGTTAATTCACCCCTCCACTTT. Its protein product is CASSFRAVNSPLHF. This sequence joins TRBV5-6 and TRBJ1-6, with D possibly TRBD1 on 5 matching bases. CDR3 length: 14 amino acids. In germline, CDR1 is SGHDT, CDR2 YYEEEE. With 2 bases removed from V and 6 bases from J, the gap between germline ends came to 9 bases. Together with reference TRBV5-6 and TRBJ1-6, the CDR3 gives the full variable domain: DAGVTQSPTHLIKTRGQQVTLRCSPKSGHDTVSWYQQALGQGPQFIFQYYEEEERQRGNFPDRFSGHQFPNYSSELNVNALLLGDSALYLCASSFRAVNSPLHFGNGTRLTVT.

The chain carries TRBV10-1 and TRBJ2-3; D may be TRBD1 (5 bases). This CDR3 is 13 amino acids long. The V end lost 1 base, the J end lost 12 bases, and 14 bases lay between the germline ends. Germline V CDR1 and CDR2: WNHNN, SYGVQD (reference sequence). This chain's CDR3 is CASSEFLDSRQYF. The CDR3, as DNA: TGCGCCAGCAGTGAGTTTCTCGACAGCCGACAGTATTTT.

The chain links TRBV27 to TRBJ1-2; D uncertain. Per germline, CDR1 MNHEY and CDR2 SMNVEV (reference sequence). The CDR3 spans 14 residues. Between the trimmed V and J ends, which lost 5 bases and 4 bases, there was a span of 14 bases. For the CDR3, the DNA is TGTGCCAGCAGTCCCGGACGCCTTTCCTATGGCTACACCTTC. This gives the protein CASSPGRLSYGYTF.

V is TRBV5-1 and J is TRBJ1-3, with D tentatively TRBD1 (5 bases). Germline V lookup: CDR1 SGHRS, CDR2 YFSETQ. The CDR3 has 16 amino acids. The germline V and J ends were trimmed by 4 bases and 4 bases, with 18 bases remaining between them. CDR3 sequence reads: CASSLGEGLGGNTIYF. CDR3 sequence (DNA): TGCGCCAGCAGCCTGGGTGAGGGGCTCGGCGGAAACACCATATATTTT.

The chain is built from TRBV10-3 and TRBJ2-3; 12 bases are shared with TRBD2. Germline CDR1 ENHRY, CDR2 SYGVKD. The CDR3 runs 16 residues. After removal of 3 bases from V and 3 bases from J, the junction contained 4 bases not matched to a gene. CDR3 protein: CAISDPSGGATDTQYF. The CDR3 bases are TGTGCCATCAGTGACCCTAGCGGGGGGGCGACAGATACGCAGTATTTT.